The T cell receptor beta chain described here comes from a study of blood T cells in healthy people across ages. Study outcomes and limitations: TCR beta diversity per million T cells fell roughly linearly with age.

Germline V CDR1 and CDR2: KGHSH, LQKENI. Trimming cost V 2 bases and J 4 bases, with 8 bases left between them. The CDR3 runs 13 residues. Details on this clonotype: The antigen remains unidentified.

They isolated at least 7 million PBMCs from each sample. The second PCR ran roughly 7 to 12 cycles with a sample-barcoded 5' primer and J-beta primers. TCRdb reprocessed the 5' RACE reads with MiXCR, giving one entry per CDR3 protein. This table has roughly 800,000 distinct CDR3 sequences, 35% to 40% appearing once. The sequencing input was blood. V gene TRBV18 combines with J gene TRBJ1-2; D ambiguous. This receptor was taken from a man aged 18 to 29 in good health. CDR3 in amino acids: CASSPSPGYGYTF. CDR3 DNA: TGTGCCAGCTCACCATCCCCGGGCTATGGCTACACCTTC.